The present T cell receptor (beta chain) was sequenced within a study of blood T cells in healthy people across ages. The use of a sample-barcoded 5' primer and a J-beta primer mix characterized a second PCR of roughly 6 to 11 cycles. A tag from a template-switch adaptor with 12 random nucleotides marked each cDNA molecule. From the 5' RACE reads, TCRdb called clonotypes with MiXCR, one entry per CDR3 protein. The sample consists of about 650,000 distinct CDR3 sequences, roughly 32% of them appearing once. V was shortened by 0 bases and J by 7 bases, with 12 bases between the two germline ends. The CDR3 consists of 14 residues. Germline assignment: CDR1 SGHTA and CDR2 FQGNSA. This clonotype was seen only a few times.

The chain employs TRBV7-2 and TRBJ2-5; D not certain. Specimen: blood. The origin of this receptor is a woman of 80 years or more in good health. DNA of the CDR3: TGTGCCAGCAGCTTAGCGACGGCCGGTCGGACCCAGTACTTC. This translates into CASSLATAGRTQYF.